This T cell receptor beta chain was identified in a study of a mutant IDH1 vaccine in newly diagnosed glioma. A word on this clone: Its antigen remains unknown. The sample holds other DNA sequences that translate to the same CDR3.

Germline V gene sequence: CDR1 SGHTA, CDR2 FQGNSA. The CDR3 runs 13 residues. The V and J ends lost 4 bases and 2 bases respectively, with 8 bases between them. The method was immunoSEQ multiplex PCR; TCRdb's version includes in-frame clones alone and lacks a portion of them. The data show tens of thousands of clones, with approximately 81% seen just once and over 2.5% held by the top ten. Time point here: week 47, end of study. Topical imiquimod was applied with each vaccine dose, which held 300 ug of mutant IDH1 20-mer peptide. Scheduled for weeks 1, 3, 5, 7, 11, 15, 19 and 23, eight vaccinations were given to patients.

J is TRBJ1-2 and V is TRBV7-2; no clear D. The sequence came from a middle-aged man with glioma. Here the sequenced sample was PBMCs, taken from a glioma patient whose treatment included an IDH1 peptide vaccine. Written as DNA, the CDR3 is TGTGCCAGCAGCTCCCAAACCAACTATGGCTACACCTTC. As protein: CASSSQTNYGYTF.